The TCR beta chain under discussion was sequenced for a study of blood T cell repertoires in COVID-19 (dated by TCRdb to 2020 to 2022). In terms of the full investigation: The collaborator samples originated in the United States, Italy and Spain and spanned the acute and convalescent phases of COVID-19. The material from the prospective study consisted of cDNA or gDNA derived from T cells, B-cell-depleted T cells, or PBMCs. The dataset comprised deeply sampled blood TCRbeta repertoires from subjects exposed to, actively infected with, or recovered from COVID-19. The repertoires were made available in a free public database intended to serve as a resource for research on the immune response to SARS-CoV-2. Samples were obtained from the ongoing ImmuneRACE study (first 160 participants) and from 1,000 to 1,500 subjects provided by 6 global collaborators. Sample metadata almost always included a de-identified subject ID, COVID-19 status, age in years and sex. HLA class I and class II types, where available, came from metadata supplied by the sample provider rather than from assay-based typing. The full study reports these points: The amount of clinical and demographic metadata varied by source and participant and was provided uncurated.

As to this clone: The antigen this receptor binds is unknown. No qualities accompany the bases; no much larger clone lies one base away.

TCRbeta CDR3 regions were amplified from genomic DNA using the immunoSEQ Assay, a bias-controlled multiplex PCR. The authors' pipeline ran thus. Nucleated cell counts per sample were estimated from amplification of reference gene primers within the assay. To quantify the absolute abundance of each unique TCRbeta CDR3 rearrangement, sequence reads were collapsed and filtered. For each sample, productive Simpson clonality was calculated by taking the square root of Simpson's diversity index across productive rearrangements. TCRdb mirrors the immuneACCESS table, restricted to in-frame sequences. Some clones are absent from its copies; in checked studies, under half trace to an unresolved V gene, and the reason for the others is unknown. V and J calls and clone size follow that table, whereas D and trimming were derived from the DNA. The sample table records fewer than 250,000 clones; around 82% of these occur just once. Approximately 7.4% of the sample is held by the ten biggest clonotypes.

The CDR3 spans 16 residues, from the cysteine through the phenylalanine. The CDR3 DNA has 48 bases and is translated from base 1. Ends trimmed: V by 3 bases, J by 2 bases; bases unmatched to a gene: 4. Via the germline V gene, CDR1 is SGHTA and CDR2 FQGTGA. Participants in the prospective study were enrolled through a virtual design, were aged 18 to 89 years, and lived in roughly 24 United States geographic areas. To assign participants to cohorts, the prospective study relied on clinical history that participants themselves reported in a screening survey and a study questionnaire. In the prospective study, mobile phlebotomists collected whole blood, serum and a nasopharyngeal or oropharyngeal swab from each participant. Over a 2-month period, participants in the prospective study had the option of providing additional blood draws and questionnaires. Blood samples from the prospective study were shipped frozen or at room temperature prior to DNA extraction.

The sequence is built from TRBV7-3 and TRBJ2-1; TRBD2 lines up with 10 middle nucleotides. What was sequenced was PBMCs or T cells enriched from blood (not recorded which). This receptor was obtained from a woman in her forties with acute COVID-19. The nucleotide sequence reads as follows: TGTGCCAGCAGCTTCGGAGCGGGAGGGACCTACAATGAGCAGTTCTTC. This encodes CASSFGAGGTYNEQFF.